The 25 T cell receptor beta chains below all came from one sample that was sequenced in a study of T cell responses to AZD1222 COVID-19 vaccine. Sequencing used immunoSEQ multiplex PCR; TCRdb keeps in-frame clones, though not all of them. Of 100,000 to 130,000 clones listed, 75% to 95% were seen once; the top ten hold around 6.6%. This sample comprised peripheral blood, obtained 28 days after the second AZD1222 dose. All receptors derive from an adult who received the AZD1222 COVID-19 vaccine.

The rearrangement joins TRBV29-1 to TRBJ1-1, with D possibly TRBD1 on 5 matching bases. V shed 4 bases and J shed 5 bases, with 14 bases lying between them. This CDR3 is built from 13 residues. The germline gives CDR1 SQVTM, CDR2 ANQGSEA. CDR3 amino acids: CSVGGRLGTEAFF. CDR3 nucleotide sequence: TGCAGCGTTGGGGGCCGTCTGGGAACTGAAGCTTTCTTT.

The chain couples TRBV10-2 to TRBJ2-7, with 11 bases identical to TRBD2. The CDR3 is 14 residues long. The germline V gene has CDR1 WSHSY and CDR2 SAAADI. The V segment lost 8 bases and the J segment 4 bases; nucleotides outside the gene matches: 7. CDR3 in amino acids: CASGSGRAMYEQYF. The CDR3 DNA reads TGCGCCAGCGGTAGCGGGAGGGCCATGTACGAGCAGTACTTC.

The chain has TRBV13 and TRBJ2-1; TRBD2 aligns across 7 bases. Germline lookup yields CDR1 PRHDT and CDR2 FYEKMQ (reference sequence). With V trimmed by 3 bases and J by 8 bases, 10 bases remained unmatched. The CDR3 has 15 residues. Here the CDR3 reads CASSFLLTSADEQFF. Written as DNA, the CDR3 is TGTGCCAGCAGCTTTCTCCTTACTAGCGCGGATGAGCAGTTCTTC.

This chain connects TRBV28 to TRBJ2-7; D possibly corresponds to TRBD2 (6 bases). The germline V gene has CDR1 MDHEN and CDR2 SYDVKM. The CDR3 spans 13 residues. V shed 6 bases and J shed 6 bases, with 15 bases lying between them. Here the CDR3 reads CASRSEGRSEQYF. In nucleotides, the CDR3 is TGTGCCAGCAGGAGTGAAGGGAGGTCCGAGCAGTACTTC.

This sequence joins TRBV4-1 and TRBJ1-5; D is undetermined. This CDR3 contains 13 residues. Deletions cut 4 bases from V and 4 bases from J, with 8 bases between. The V gene's germline CDR1 is MGHRA and CDR2 YSYEKL. DNA for the CDR3: TGCGCCAGCAGCCCTAACCTTAATCAGCCCCAGCATTTT. Its protein is CASSPNLNQPQHF.

This clone was picked up one time. The V call is TRBV5-1, the J call TRBJ1-5; D is perhaps TRBD1 (6 bases). V was pared by 4 bases and J by 7 bases, with 12 bases between. The CDR3 has 13 amino acids. CDR1 is SGHRS, CDR2 YFSETQ, per germline. Written as DNA, the CDR3 is TGCGCCAGCAGCGCAGGGGATGAACAGCCCCAGCATTTT. It yields the protein CASSAGDEQPQHF.

This clone was found many times. This sequence joins TRBV6-5 and TRBJ2-7, with D perhaps TRBD2 (5 bases). CDR1 is MNHEY and CDR2 is SVGAGI in the germline V gene. CDR3 length equals 12 residues. The V and J ends lost 2 bases and 3 bases respectively, with 5 bases between them. CDR3 sequence: CASSYEGYEQYF. Here the CDR3 DNA reads TGTGCCAGCAGTTACGAGGGCTACGAGCAGTACTTC.

This sequence joins TRBV29-1 and TRBJ2-2; D perhaps matches TRBD1 (6 bases). CDR3 length: 17 amino acids. In germline, CDR1 is SQVTM, CDR2 ANQGSEA. Between the trimmed V and J ends, which lost 7 bases and 0 bases, there was a span of 21 bases. The CDR3 DNA sequence: TGCAGCGGCTCCGTCGCAGGACAGTTCGCGAACACCGGGGAGCTGTTTTTT. As protein: CSGSVAGQFANTGELFF.

This clone showed up just once. This chain links TRBV12-3 or TRBV12-4 with TRBJ1-3; TRBD1 might be the D (6 bases). Trimming stripped 6 bases from V and 2 bases from J, with 8 bases between. This CDR3 comprises 13 residues. In DNA form, the CDR3 reads TGTGCCAGCAGGCCAGGGGCTGGAAACACCATATATTTT. Its protein product is CASRPGAGNTIYF.

The chain couples TRBV30 to TRBJ2-7, with D hard to call. V was cut by 6 bases and J by 5 bases, with 20 bases left in between. Germline V CDR1 and CDR2: GTSNPN, SVGIG (reference sequence). This CDR3 comprises 14 residues. The CDR3 reads CACRFSRNSHEQYF. The CDR3 nucleotides are TGTGCCTGCCGTTTTTCAAGGAATAGTCACGAGCAGTACTTC.

The genes are TRBV10-2 and TRBJ2-5; TRBD1 matches at 10 bases. J was trimmed by 4 bases and V by 8 bases; bases with no gene match: 4. This CDR3 comprises 13 residues. Germline CDR1 is WSHSY and CDR2 is SAAADI. CDR3 in amino acids: CASRQGARETQYF. The CDR3 DNA sequence: TGCGCCAGCCGACAGGGGGCTCGAGAGACCCAGTACTTC.

J is TRBJ1-1 and V is TRBV27; D is possibly TRBD1 (6 bases). The CDR3 contains 14 residues. V was clipped by 2 bases and J by 4 bases, with 11 bases between them. The germline V gene encodes CDR1 MNHEY and CDR2 SMNVEV (reference sequence). The CDR3 reads CASSLVVTGTEAFF. Written as DNA, the CDR3 is TGTGCCAGCAGTTTAGTAGTGACAGGCACTGAAGCTTTCTTT.

The chain recombines TRBV4-1 with TRBJ1-2, with D possibly matching TRBD1 (5 bases). The germline gives CDR1 MGHRA, CDR2 YSYEKL. This CDR3 contains 13 residues. Trimming took 6 bases from V and 4 from J, leaving 12 bases between them. The CDR3 region has the DNA TGCGCCAGCAGAGGATTCGACAGCTATGGCTACACCTTC. Protein product: CASRGFDSYGYTF.

The CDR3 DNA reads TGTGCCAGCAGAGGAGGAGGCTCCTACGAGCAGTACTTC. Protein sequence: CASRGGGSYEQYF. The V call is TRBV27, the J call TRBJ2-7; TRBD2 is a possible D gene (5 bases). Between the trimmed V and J ends, which lost 6 bases and 0 bases, there was a span of 9 bases. The germline gives CDR1 MNHEY, CDR2 SMNVEV (reference sequence). This CDR3 contains 13 residues.

The table lists this clone with a count of one. The chain couples TRBV29-1 to TRBJ2-7, with D tentatively TRBD1 or TRBD2 (5 bases each). This CDR3 is 16 amino acids long. Germline lookup yields CDR1 SQVTM and CDR2 ANQGSEA. The V and J ends lost 3 bases and 5 bases respectively, with 23 bases between them. CDR3 coding DNA: TGCAGCGTTGAGAACGGGTGGAAGGGACGAATCCACGAGCAGTACTTC. Translated, it gives CSVENGWKGRIHEQYF.

The CDR3 is CASSLYGWGEAFF. CDR3 nucleotide sequence: TGCGCCAGCAGCTTATATGGTTGGGGTGAAGCTTTCTTT. The chain uses TRBV5-1 and TRBJ1-1; D gene ambiguous. Germline V gives CDR1 SGHRS, CDR2 YFSETQ. CDR3 length: 13 amino acids. Trimming shortened V by 2 bases and J by 7 bases, and 12 bases separated the two germline ends.

This sequence joins TRBV6-5 and TRBJ1-5, with no clear D. Germline loops: CDR1 MNHEY, CDR2 SVGAGI. The V and J ends lost 5 bases and 7 bases respectively, with 9 bases between them. This CDR3 is 12 amino acids long. The DNA for the CDR3 is TGTGCCAGCAGTACGGGAGAGCAGCCCCAGCATTTT. Amino acids: CASSTGEQPQHF.

This chain joins TRBV2 and TRBJ1-4, with 9 bases fitting TRBD1. Germline V gives CDR1 SNHLY, CDR2 FYNNEI. Trimming cost V 5 bases and J 8 bases; bases outside gene matches: 6. This CDR3 contains 14 residues. DNA for the CDR3: TGTGCCAGCAGTCCGACAGGGGGTTTAGAAAAACTGTTTTTT. Its protein product is CASSPTGGLEKLFF.

The V call is TRBV2, the J call TRBJ2-1, with unresolved D. V lost 1 base and J 10 bases, leaving 11 bases between the germline ends. The CDR3 sequence is 13 residues long. Germline V gene data show CDR1 as SNHLY and CDR2 as FYNNEI. The CDR3 DNA reads TGTGCCAGCAGTGAAGAATGGGGATGGGAGCAGTTCTTC. As protein: CASSEEWGWEQFF. Variable domain in full (rest from reference TRBV2 and TRBJ2-1): EPEVTQTPSHQVTQMGQEVILRCVPISNHLYFYWYRQILGQKVEFLVSFYNNEISEKSEIFDDQFSVERPDGSNFTLKIRSTKLEDSAMYFCASSEEWGWEQFFGPGTRLTVL.

This sequence joins TRBV18 and TRBJ1-4; TRBD1 agrees at 7 bases. V shed 3 bases and J 5 bases; nucleotides not matched to a gene: 6. This CDR3 contains 15 residues. Germline CDR1 reads KGHSH; CDR2 reads LQKENI. CDR3 loop: CASSPGTGANEKLFF. DNA for the CDR3: TGTGCCAGCTCACCGGGAACAGGGGCCAATGAAAAACTGTTTTTT.

The V and J genes are TRBV10-1 and TRBJ2-7; D gene ambiguous. Trimming took off 4 bases at V and 3 bases at J, with 19 bases between the two ends. The germline CDR1 and CDR2 sequences are WNHNN and SYGVQD (reference sequence). This CDR3 is built from 16 residues. CDR3 amino acids: CASSASGQPTFYEQYF. CDR3 DNA: TGCGCCAGCAGTGCCTCCGGCCAGCCCACTTTCTACGAGCAGTACTTC.

Note on this clone: One end of the junction is discordant with germline, which a read error may explain. This sequence joins TRBV4-3 and TRBJ1-2; D is ambiguous. This CDR3 is built from 14 residues. Germline assignment: CDR1 LGHNA and CDR2 YSLEER. The chain's CDR3 is CASSKELGHYGYTF. CDR3 nucleotide sequence: TGCGCCAGCAGCAAAGAACTAGGGCACTATGGCTACACCTTC.

The chain recombines TRBV9 with TRBJ1-4; tentative D call: TRBD1 (6 bases). Trimming removed 4 bases at V and 8 bases at J, with 15 bases between. This CDR3 region has 14 residues. Germline lookup yields CDR1 SGDLS and CDR2 YYNGEE. Here the CDR3 DNA reads TGTGCCAGCAGCAAGGGACATTGGGGCGAAAAACTGTTTTTT. Amino acid sequence: CASSKGHWGEKLFF. The complete variable domain, with remaining parts taken from reference TRBV9 and TRBJ1-4, reads DSGVTQTPKHLITATGQRVTLRCSPRSGDLSVYWYQQSLDQGLQFLIQYYNGEERAKGNILERFSAQQFPDLHSELNLSSLELGDSALYFCASSKGHWGEKLFFGSGTQLSVL.

The V call is TRBV18, the J call TRBJ2-7; TRBD1 matches 7 bases. The germline V gene has CDR1 KGHSH and CDR2 LQKENI. Trimming took 6 bases from V and 7 from J; bases not matched to a gene: 9. There are 13 residues in the CDR3. The CDR3 sequence: CASSTSRGREQYF. The CDR3 DNA follows: TGTGCCAGCTCTACCTCAAGGGGGCGGGAGCAGTACTTC.

The rearrangement links TRBV4-1 to TRBJ2-7; no clear D. V lost 0 bases, J lost 6 bases, and 6 bases lay in between. From germline, CDR1 is MGHRA and CDR2 YSYEKL. The CDR3 length is 12 residues. CDR3 in DNA: TGCGCCAGCAGCCAAGATTGGACCGAGCAGTACTTC. The encoded protein is CASSQDWTEQYF.